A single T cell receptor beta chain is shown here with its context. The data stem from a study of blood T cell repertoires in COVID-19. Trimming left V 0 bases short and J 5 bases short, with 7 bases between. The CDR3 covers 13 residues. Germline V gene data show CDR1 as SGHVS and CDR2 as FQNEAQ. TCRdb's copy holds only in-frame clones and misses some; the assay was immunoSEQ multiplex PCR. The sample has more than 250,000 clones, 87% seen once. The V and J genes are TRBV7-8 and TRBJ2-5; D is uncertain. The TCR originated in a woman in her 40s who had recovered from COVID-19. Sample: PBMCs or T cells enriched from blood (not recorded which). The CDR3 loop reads CASSLASLETQYF. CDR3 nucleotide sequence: TGTGCCAGCAGCTTAGCTAGCTTGGAGACCCAGTACTTC. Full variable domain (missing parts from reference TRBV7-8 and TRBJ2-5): GAGVSQSPRYKVAKRGQDVALRCDPISGHVSLFWYQQALGQGPEFLTYFQNEAQLDKSGLPSDRFFAERPEGSVSTLKIQRTQQEDSAVYLCASSLASLETQYFGPGTRLLVL.